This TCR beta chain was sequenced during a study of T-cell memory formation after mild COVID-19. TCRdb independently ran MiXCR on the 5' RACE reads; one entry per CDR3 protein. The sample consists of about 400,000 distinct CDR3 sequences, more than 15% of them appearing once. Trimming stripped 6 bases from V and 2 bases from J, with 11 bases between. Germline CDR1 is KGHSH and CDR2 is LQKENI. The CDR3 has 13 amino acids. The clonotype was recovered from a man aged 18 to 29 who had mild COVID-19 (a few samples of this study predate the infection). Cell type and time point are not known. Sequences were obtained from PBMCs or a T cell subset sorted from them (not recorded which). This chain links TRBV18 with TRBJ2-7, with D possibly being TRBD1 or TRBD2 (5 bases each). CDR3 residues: CASSPGTTYEQYV. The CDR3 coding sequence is TGTGCCAGCTCCCCAGGGACGACCTACGAGCAGTACGTC.